These 30 T cell receptor beta chains came from one sample sequenced in a study of cytomegalovirus exposure and HLA in healthy donors. Primers included in the PCR were 60 Vbeta and 13 Jbeta primers. Here immunoSEQ multiplex PCR was the method, and the copy in TCRdb shows in-frame clones only, minus some. This sample has 200,000 or so clones; approximately 82% occur once, and the top ten carry around 1.9%. The sample consisted of PBMCs. Receptor source: a woman in her late teens or twenties in good health and CMV-seropositive.

This sequence joins TRBV11-2 and TRBJ1-6, with TRBD1 matching over 7 bases. J was trimmed by 14 bases and V by 6 bases; bases with no gene match: 13. Germline CDR1 is SGHAT and CDR2 is FQNNGV. This CDR3 spans 14 amino acids. Written as DNA, the CDR3 is TGTGCCAGCAGTGGGGGGACAGTTGGAGGGGCCCTCCACTTT. Amino acids: CASSGGTVGGALHF.

The rearrangement uses TRBV19 and TRBJ1-2; 7 bases are shared with TRBD1. After removal of 4 bases from V and 5 bases from J, the junction contained 16 bases not matched to a gene. CDR3 length: 17 residues. The germline gives CDR1 LNHDA, CDR2 SQIVND (reference sequence). In DNA, the CDR3 is TGTGCCAGTAGTACCCCGCGACAGGGAACTTTGAGATATGGCTACACCTTC. Translated: CASSTPRQGTLRYGYTF.

The genes are TRBV27 and TRBJ1-5; D call uncertain. Germline CDR1 reads MNHEY; CDR2 reads SMNVEV (reference sequence). V was trimmed by 8 bases and J by 2 bases, leaving 10 bases between them. The CDR3 length is 13 residues. The CDR3 reads CASLPPGNQPQHF. The CDR3, as DNA: TGTGCCAGCTTACCACCAGGCAATCAGCCCCAGCATTTT.

V is TRBV19 and J is TRBJ1-2; D is unresolved. V lost 5 bases, J lost 4 bases, and 14 bases lay in between. CDR1 is LNHDA, CDR2 SQIVND, per germline (reference sequence). CDR3 size: 14 residues. CDR3 region: CASSGRAGFYGYTF. In DNA form, the CDR3 reads TGTGCCAGTAGTGGCCGCGCGGGATTCTATGGCTACACCTTC.

The chain couples TRBV5-6 to TRBJ2-1; D is possibly TRBD2 (5 bases). V was shortened by 2 bases and J by 0 bases, with 18 bases between the two germline ends. Germline lookup yields CDR1 SGHDT and CDR2 YYEEEE. This CDR3 comprises 18 residues. CDR3 DNA sequence: TGTGCCAGCAGCTTACCGTTGGGTGTGGGGAGCTCCTACAATGAGCAGTTCTTC. Translation: CASSLPLGVGSSYNEQFF.

The chain uses TRBV6-1 and TRBJ1-5; D uncertain. This CDR3 contains 16 residues. V lost 2 bases to trimming and J lost 7 bases, with 18 bases between them. Per germline, CDR1 MNHNS and CDR2 SASEGT. The CDR3 sequence: CASSERLGRSGQPQHF. CDR3 nucleotide sequence: TGTGCCAGCAGTGAAAGGCTCGGGAGGTCGGGGCAGCCCCAGCATTTT.

The chain joins TRBV15 to TRBJ1-3; maybe TRBD1 (5 bases). Trimming removed 3 bases from V and 10 bases from J, with 13 bases in between. CDR3 length equals 13 residues. CDR1 is LNHNV and CDR2 is YYDKDF in the germline V gene (reference sequence). The CDR3 sequence: CATSSLRESTIYF. The DNA of the CDR3 is TGTGCCACCAGCAGCCTCAGGGAATCTACCATATATTTT.

J is TRBJ2-2 and V is TRBV7-9; D is perhaps TRBD1 (5 bases). Trimming took off 3 bases at V and 6 bases at J, with 5 bases between the two ends. The CDR3 runs to 12 residues. Per the germline V gene, CDR1 is SEHNR and CDR2 is FQNEAQ (reference sequence). The CDR3 protein is CASSLGPGELFF. CDR3 nucleotide sequence: TGTGCCAGCAGCTTGGGGCCCGGGGAGCTGTTTTTT.

This sequence joins TRBV4-2 and TRBJ2-2; D gene ambiguous. The CDR3 spans 16 residues. V was cut by 0 bases and J by 1 base, with 9 bases left in between. Germline CDR1 reads LGHNA; CDR2 reads YNFKEQ. As DNA, the CDR3 is TGTGCCAGCAGCCAAGATCGATCCAGGAACACCGGGGAGCTGTTTTTT. Residues: CASSQDRSRNTGELFF.

The chain combines TRBV11-1 with TRBJ2-7; D is perhaps TRBD2 (6 bases). The CDR3 contains 14 residues. V lost 2 bases and J lost 4, with 12 bases in between. Germline values: CDR1 SGHAT, CDR2 FQDESV (reference sequence). CDR3 in amino acids: CASSLQSGGYEQYF. The DNA of the CDR3 is TGTGCCAGCAGCTTACAGTCCGGGGGATACGAGCAGTACTTC.

This chain uses TRBV28 with TRBJ2-7; tentative D call: TRBD2 (6 bases). Germline V gene lookup returns CDR1 MDHEN and CDR2 SYDVKM. V was clipped by 4 bases and J by 4 bases, with 23 bases between them. This CDR3 has 17 amino acids. CDR3 nucleotide sequence: TGTGCCAGCAGTTCCTATGGGCGGGGATGGAAGCAATACGAGCAGTACTTC. It specifies CASSSYGRGWKQYEQYF.

This clone was detected only a few times. The chain links TRBV9 to TRBJ1-1; D gene ambiguous. Trimming left V 3 bases short and J 3 bases short, with 15 bases between. This CDR3 region has 15 residues. From germline, CDR1 is SGDLS and CDR2 YYNGEE. In DNA form, the CDR3 reads TGTGCCAGCAGCGCGACGGTAGAGACATACACTGAAGCTTTCTTT. Its translation is CASSATVETYTEAFF.

V and J are TRBV7-2 and TRBJ1-2; possibly TRBD1 for D (5 bases). Germline CDR1 reads SGHTA; CDR2 reads FQGNSA. The CDR3 contains 14 residues. Trimming left V 2 bases short and J 7 bases short, with 14 bases between. CDR3 residues: CASSLLGQGGGYTF. In DNA, the CDR3 is TGTGCCAGCAGCTTATTAGGGCAGGGAGGTGGCTACACCTTC.

The CDR3 DNA is TGTGCCAGCAGCTCTACGTCCACGGGTGAAAAACTGTTTTTT. It specifies CASSSTSTGEKLFF. V is TRBV11-3 and J is TRBJ1-4, with D unresolved. Germline CDR1 and CDR2: SGHNT and YENEEA. Trimming stripped 4 bases from V and 7 bases from J, with 13 bases between. The CDR3 totals 14 residues.

The chain joins TRBV12-5 to TRBJ1-5, with D maybe TRBD1 (6 bases). The CDR3 totals 15 residues. CDR1 is LGHNT and CDR2 is FRNRAP in the germline V gene. Trimming stripped 6 bases from V and 0 bases from J, with 12 bases between. The CDR3 protein is CASGDSPYSNQPQHF. The DNA for the CDR3 is TGTGCTAGTGGGGACAGCCCTTATAGCAATCAGCCCCAGCATTTT.

The chain has TRBV4-1 and TRBJ2-7; no reliable D call. Trimming pared 3 bases from V and 2 bases from J, leaving 11 bases between. The CDR3 totals 14 residues. Germline CDR1 and CDR2: MGHRA and YSYEKL. CDR3 DNA sequence: TGCGCCAGCAGCCAGACGACTGGCGCCTACGAGCAGTACGTC. This codes for CASSQTTGAYEQYV.

This clone was recorded only once. The chain recombines TRBV21-1 with TRBJ1-4; TRBD1 reflects the table's D call only, with no check against the DNA. TRBV21-1 is designated a pseudogene. This CDR3 is 16 amino acids long. CDR3 residues: CASSKEGRQGNEKLFF. In DNA form, the CDR3 reads TGTGCCAGCAGCAAAGAAGGGAGACAGGGTAATGAAAAACTGTTTTTT.

The V gene is TRBV29-1, the J gene TRBJ2-1; 7 bases line up with TRBD2. The CDR3 is made up of 12 amino acids. V gave up 8 bases and J gave up 4 bases; unmatched junction bases: 5. Germline assignment: CDR1 SQVTM and CDR2 ANQGSEA. As DNA, the CDR3 is TGCAGCTCTAGCGGAACTTACAATGAGCAGTTCTTC. This codes for CSSSGTYNEQFF.

This rearrangement joins TRBV19 to TRBJ2-2; no firm D call. CDR3 length equals 13 residues. The germline CDR1 and CDR2 sequences are LNHDA and SQIVND (reference sequence). The V gene lost 7 bases and the J gene lost 1 base, with 7 bases spanning the gap. The CDR3 nucleotides read TGTGCCAGTAACGCAGGGAACACCGGGGAGCTGTTTTTT. Translated, it gives CASNAGNTGELFF.

The table lists this clone with a count of one. V gene TRBV6-5 combines with J gene TRBJ2-5; tentative D call: TRBD1 (6 bases). CDR3 length equals 15 residues. With 0 bases removed from V and 5 bases from J, the gap between germline ends came to 13 bases. Germline CDR1 MNHEY, CDR2 SVGAGI. The CDR3 sequence is CASSYSMSRGETQYF. The CDR3 DNA reads as TGTGCCAGCAGTTACTCGATGTCAAGGGGGGAGACCCAGTACTTC.

This rearrangement joins TRBV5-6 to TRBJ2-5; TRBD2 is a possible D gene (6 bases). The DNA matches TRBJ2-7 better at its end, which makes the J call doubtful. The CDR3 runs to 14 residues. The germline V gene has CDR1 SGHDT and CDR2 YYEEEE. CDR3 sequence (DNA): TGTGCCAGCAGCTCCGGGACTCGCTCCTACGAGCAGTACTTC. It codes for CASSSGTRSYEQYF.

In nucleotides, the CDR3 is TGCGCCAGCAGCCAGTTGAGGGACAGGGAACAGACCCAGTACTTC. Amino acids: CASSQLRDREQTQYF. The genes are TRBV4-1 and TRBJ2-5; 9 positions agree with TRBD1. Germline CDR1 MGHRA, CDR2 YSYEKL. The CDR3 is 15 amino acids. The trim removed 3 bases at V and 6 bases at J, leaving 8 bases unmatched.

This chain joins TRBV5-6 and TRBJ2-7; D is undetermined. The V gene's germline CDR1 is SGHDT and CDR2 YYEEEE. The V end was cut by 4 bases, the J end by 0 bases, with 5 bases between. The CDR3 contains 12 residues. The CDR3 reads CASSASSYEQYF. CDR3 DNA: TGTGCCAGCAGCGCCAGCTCCTACGAGCAGTACTTC.

This chain joins TRBV6-1 and TRBJ1-4, with 7 positions matching TRBD1. The germline gives CDR1 MNHNS, CDR2 SASEGT. The CDR3 runs 15 residues. J gave up 4 bases and V 4 bases, and 6 bases lay outside the gene matches. This CDR3 is CASSGRDSHNEKLFF. CDR3 DNA sequence: TGTGCCAGCAGTGGACGGGACAGCCATAATGAAAAACTGTTTTTT.

The chain recombines TRBV5-1 with TRBJ2-2; a weak D match, TRBD2 (6 bases). Germline values: CDR1 SGHRS, CDR2 YFSETQ. The CDR3 is made up of 16 amino acids. Trimming cost V 0 bases and J 4 bases, with 13 bases left between them. This chain's CDR3 is CASSLDAGSRTGELFF. The CDR3 region has the DNA TGCGCCAGCAGCTTGGATGCCGGGAGTCGCACCGGGGAGCTGTTTTTT.

This clone came up a few times. The CDR3 DNA reads as TGTGCCAGCAGTTCGACTGGCCAAGAGACCCAGTACTTC. Translated, it gives CASSSTGQETQYF. The chain uses TRBV2 and TRBJ2-5, with D uncertain. CDR1 and CDR2 (germline): SNHLY, FYNNEI. Trimming took 5 bases from V and 1 from J, leaving 8 bases between them. This CDR3 is built from 13 residues.

Only a few counts were recorded for this clone. V and J are TRBV5-6 and TRBJ2-1; 8 nucleotides align to TRBD2. Germline CDR1 and CDR2: SGHDT and YYEEEE. The CDR3 has 15 amino acids. The junction had 5 bases not matched to a gene; V was cut back by 0 bases and J by 6 bases. Here the CDR3 reads CASSLAGGGFNEQFF. The CDR3 DNA sequence: TGTGCCAGCAGCTTGGCGGGGGGGGGCTTCAATGAGCAGTTCTTC.

The rearrangement joins TRBV5-4 to TRBJ2-3; possible D gene TRBD2, 6 bases. This CDR3 contains 15 residues. Between the trimmed V and J ends, which lost 7 bases and 0 bases, there was a span of 15 bases. The germline V gene has CDR1 SGHNT and CDR2 YYREEE (reference sequence). The CDR3 DNA sequence: TGTGCCAGCCAGCGATCGGGGGAAAGCACAGATACGCAGTATTTT. It encodes CASQRSGESTDTQYF.

This clone was detected only once. CDR3: CASSDTQGIGGYTF. Here the CDR3 DNA reads TGTGCCAGCAGTGACACACAGGGGATTGGGGGCTACACCTTC. The chain recombines TRBV28 with TRBJ1-2; TRBD1 agrees at 7 bases. The CDR3 is 14 amino acids. Germline CDR1 reads MDHEN; CDR2 reads SYDVKM. Germline trimming cut 5 bases from V and 8 bases from J; bases unmatched to any gene: 11.

This sequence joins TRBV18 and TRBJ2-7, with TRBD1 matching 12 bases. This CDR3 is 18 amino acids long. The ends lost 4 bases at V and 6 bases at J; junction bases unmatched: 16. Germline V lookup: CDR1 KGHSH, CDR2 LQKENI. CDR3 protein: CASSLYPGRGQGASEQYF. CDR3 bases: TGTGCCAGCTCACTATACCCCGGTCGGGGACAGGGGGCGAGCGAGCAGTACTTC.